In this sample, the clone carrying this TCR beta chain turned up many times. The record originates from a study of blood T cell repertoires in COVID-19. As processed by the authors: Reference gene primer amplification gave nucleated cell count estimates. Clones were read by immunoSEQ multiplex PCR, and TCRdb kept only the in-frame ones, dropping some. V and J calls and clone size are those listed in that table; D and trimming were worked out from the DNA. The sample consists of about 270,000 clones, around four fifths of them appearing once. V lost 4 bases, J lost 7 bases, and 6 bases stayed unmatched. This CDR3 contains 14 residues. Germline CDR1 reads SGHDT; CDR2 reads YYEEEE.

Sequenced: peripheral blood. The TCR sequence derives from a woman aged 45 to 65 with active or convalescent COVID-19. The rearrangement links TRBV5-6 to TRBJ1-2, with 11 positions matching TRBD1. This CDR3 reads CASSIGQGAGGYTF. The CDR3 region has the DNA TGTGCCAGCAGCATCGGACAGGGGGCGGGTGGCTACACCTTC.